The rows below give T cell receptor beta chains drawn from one sample of a study of cytomegalovirus exposure and HLA in healthy donors. The repertoire was sequenced with immunoSEQ multiplex PCR; TCRdb's copy has only in-frame clones and lacks some. The profile shows around 150,000 clones, around 76% of them singletons. Material: PBMCs. The receptors were gathered from a man aged 60-69 years in good health and CMV-seronegative. Both conserved end residues are part of each CDR3. A D gene is named only where the DNA matches it firmly. Some rows mark clone size as missing; the rest say once, few, many or name a class of expanded clone.

TGTGCCAGCAGGGGACAGGGTGTCTACGAGCAGTACTTC	CASRGQGVYEQYF	-	TRBV7-2	TRBJ2-7	TRBD1
TGTGCCAGCAGCTCCAGACAGCTCCGCCAAGAGACCCAGTACTTC	CASSSRQLRQETQYF	-	TRBV13	TRBJ2-5	-
TGTGCCTGGCACCCCGGACAGGGGTTGGGCTATGGCTACACCTTC	CAWHPGQGLGYGYTF	-	TRBV30	TRBJ1-2	TRBD1
TGCGCCAGCAGCTTGACAGGGGTCTCTGGAAACACCATATATTTT	CASSLTGVSGNTIYF	-	TRBV5-1	TRBJ1-3	TRBD1
TGTGCCAGCAGCGCAGTTGCCGGGACTAGCGGGAGGGGGTACAATGAGCAGTTCTTC	CASSAVAGTSGRGYNEQFF	-	TRBV9	TRBJ2-1	TRBD2
TGTGCCAGCAGTGTCAGGGGGGGGCGGGAGGGCCCAAAGGTGGTGGAGACCCAGTACTTC	CASSVRGGREGPKVVETQYF	-	TRBV6-4	TRBJ2-5	TRBD2
TGCGCCAGCAGCTTGGGATTAGATCTGTACGAGCAGTACTTC	CASSLGLDLYEQYF	once	TRBV5-1	TRBJ2-7	-
TGTGCCAGCAGCCCGGACTTTGCCGCAGATACGCAGTATTTT	CASSPDFAADTQYF	few	TRBV5-4	TRBJ2-3	-
TGTGCCAGCAGCCCGGCAGGGTCTCGCTCGGGTGAAGCTTTCTTT	CASSPAGSRSGEAFF	-	TRBV7-9	TRBJ1-1	-
TGTGCCAGTAGTAGGGGGCTAGTTCCCCTGAATGAGCAGTTCTTC	CASSRGLVPLNEQFF	-	TRBV19	TRBJ2-1	-
TGTGCCAGCAGCTCTGGGACCGGGACAGGCGTCGGAAACACCATATATTTT	CASSSGTGTGVGNTIYF	-	TRBV5-6	TRBJ1-3	TRBD1
TGCGCCAGCAGCCCGGGAGGGCTGAACACCGGGGAGCTGTTTTTT	CASSPGGLNTGELFF	-	TRBV5-1	TRBJ2-2	TRBD2
TGTGCCACGTCGGACAGTAACTCTGGAAACACCATATATTTT	CATSDSNSGNTIYF	-	TRBV28	TRBJ1-3	-
TGTGCCAGCAGCTCGGGTTCGGGTCAGCCCCAGCATTTT	CASSSGSGQPQHF	-	TRBV11-2	TRBJ1-5	-
TGCACCAGCAGAGGGACAGGGAGGCGCCATGAGCAGTTCTTC	CTSRGTGRRHEQFF	-	TRBV1	TRBJ2-1	-
TGTGCCAGCAGCCTATCCGGGACAGGGGGTTCCCTAGCAGGCTTC	CASSLSGTGGSLAGF	-	TRBV7-2	TRBJ2-7	TRBD1
TGTGCCAGCACCTACGGGGTTCAGAACACTGAAGCTTTCTTT	CASTYGVQNTEAFF	-	TRBV6-5	TRBJ1-1	-
TGTGCCAGCAGTGGAACAGGGTTGAACACTGAAGCTTTCTTT	CASSGTGLNTEAFF	-	TRBV6-4	TRBJ1-1	-
TGTGCCAGCAGCTTAGCCATTAGCGGGAACTACGAGCAGTACTTC	CASSLAISGNYEQYF	-	TRBV7-9	TRBJ2-7	TRBD2
TGTGCCACCAGCAGAGAACGAGGTCAAGTTCGCAATGAGCAGTTCTTC	CATSRERGQVRNEQFF	few	TRBV15	TRBJ2-1	-
TGTGCCAGCAGCTCCGACAGGCTCAGCTACACCTTC	CASSSDRLSYTF	-	TRBV11-2	TRBJ1-2	-
TGTGCCAGCCCCTGGGACACTCTGTGGAACACTGAAGCTTTCTTT	CASPWDTLWNTEAFF	few	TRBV27	TRBJ1-1	-
TGTGCCAGCAGCCCTATGCCGCTAGCGGACCGCACAGATACGCAGTATTTT	CASSPMPLADRTDTQYF	-	TRBV7-2	TRBJ2-3	TRBD2
TGTGCCAGTCGGGGTGGGGCCTACGAGCAGTACTTC	CASRGGAYEQYF	-	TRBV19	TRBJ2-7	-
TGCGCCAGCAGCCAAGCCGGGACAGGGGTTCTGGTGGAGCAGTTCTTC	CASSQAGTGVLVEQFF	-	TRBV4-1	TRBJ2-1	TRBD1
TGTGCCAGCCGGGACAGTCGCTCTGGAAACACCATATATTTT	CASRDSRSGNTIYF	-	TRBV6-5	TRBJ1-3	TRBD1
TGCAGCGCCCTTGGGGGTGGACAGGGAAACTATGGCTACACCTTC	CSALGGGQGNYGYTF	-	TRBV29-1	TRBJ1-2	TRBD1
TGTGCCAGCAGCGTAGTTAACAATCTCTCTGGAAACACCATATATTTT	CASSVVNNLSGNTIYF	-	TRBV9	TRBJ1-3	-
TGTGCCAGCAGCCTTTCCGGGACTCGCGAGCAGTACTTC	CASSLSGTREQYF	few	TRBV28	TRBJ2-7	-
TGTGCCAGCTCGGAGCAGCTAAACTACGAGCAGCACTTC	CASSEQLNYEQHF	-	TRBV28	TRBJ2-7	-
TGTGCCAGCAGGGGGGGTTTAGCGGGAGGGCACATCCTCGAGACCCAGTACTTC	CASRGGLAGGHILETQYF	-	TRBV25-1	TRBJ2-5	TRBD2
TGCGCCAGCAGCCGGGGGACTAGCGGGGGGTCAGAGACCCAGTACTTC	CASSRGTSGGSETQYF	-	TRBV5-1	TRBJ2-5	TRBD2
TGTGCCAGCAGTTACTCAGGGGCGCCGGCTTTCTTT	CASSYSGAPAFF	-	TRBV6-5	TRBJ1-1	-
TGTGCCAGCAGCTTAGAACCGGGAGGCTCCTACGAGCAGTACTTC	CASSLEPGGSYEQYF	-	TRBV7-9	TRBJ2-7	TRBD2
TGTGCCAGCAGCGTACTGGGGGGGCTTAGTGGCTACACCTTC	CASSVLGGLSGYTF	-	TRBV9	TRBJ1-2	-
TGTGCCAGTAGTACCGGGACTAGCGGGTTCAATGAGCAGTTCTTC	CASSTGTSGFNEQFF	few	TRBV19	TRBJ2-1	TRBD2
TGTGCCAGCAGTGTCTACCCAGATACGCAGTATTTT	CASSVYPDTQYF	-	TRBV2	TRBJ2-3	-
TGTGCCAGCTCTTTCCAGGGGGCATCGAACACCGGGGAGCTGTTTTTT	CASSFQGASNTGELFF	few	TRBV27	TRBJ2-2	TRBD1
TGTGCCAGCAGCTTAAGACTAGCGGGCATGACAGATACGCAGTATTTT	CASSLRLAGMTDTQYF	-	TRBV5-4	TRBJ2-3	TRBD2
TGTGCCAGCAGTTTGGACAGGGGCGAGACCCAGTACTTC	CASSLDRGETQYF	-	TRBV2	TRBJ2-5	TRBD1